Each of the 3 T cell receptor beta chains below was sequenced from the same sample in a study of cytotoxic CD8 clonotypes in ibrutinib-treated CLL. Profiled with immunoSEQ multiplex PCR; TCRdb holds only in-frame clones, not every one. This table holds roughly 180,000 clones, more than 80% found once. The input for sequencing was PBMCs, taken after 24 months of ibrutinib treatment. The origin of the receptors is a human donor with chronic lymphocytic leukemia.

The V and J genes are TRBV7-6 and TRBJ2-1, with 7 bases identical to TRBD1. Trimming cost V 5 bases and J 4 bases; bases outside gene matches: 11. The CDR3 is 16 amino acids. CDR1 is SGHVS and CDR2 is FNYEAQ in the germline V gene. The CDR3 DNA reads as TGTGCCAGCAGCCCTAAACCGACAGGGCTATACAATGAGCAGTTCTTC. Amino acids: CASSPKPTGLYNEQFF. Looking up the rest from reference TRBV7-6 and TRBJ2-1 gives the full variable domain: GAGVSQSPRYKVTKRGQDVALRCDPISGHVSLYWYRQALGQGPEFLTYFNYEAQQDKSGLPNDRFSAERPEGSISTLTIQRTEQRDSAMYRCASSPKPTGLYNEQFFGPGTRLTVL.

V is TRBV19 and J is TRBJ1-5, with D tentatively TRBD1 (5 bases). The V gene's germline CDR1 is LNHDA and CDR2 SQIVND (reference sequence). The ends were cut back, 8 bases at V and 3 bases at J, with 14 bases in the middle. The CDR3 is 14 residues long. This CDR3 reads CASWDRVPNQPQHF. The CDR3, as DNA: TGTGCCAGTTGGGACCGGGTTCCCAATCAGCCCCAGCATTTT.

J is TRBJ1-5 and V is TRBV2; D is perhaps TRBD1 (5 bases). The V gene lost 2 bases and the J gene lost 3 bases, with 11 bases spanning the gap. CDR3 length equals 15 residues. Germline-derived CDR1 and CDR2 are SNHLY and FYNNEI. The CDR3 is CASSEKGLANQPQHF. DNA of the CDR3: TGTGCCAGCAGTGAAAAGGGGTTGGCCAATCAGCCCCAGCATTTT. The full variable domain, its missing parts supplied by reference TRBV2 and TRBJ1-5, is EPEVTQTPSHQVTQMGQEVILRCVPISNHLYFYWYRQILGQKVEFLVSFYNNEISEKSEIFDDQFSVERPDGSNFTLKIRSTKLEDSAMYFCASSEKGLANQPQHFGDGTRLSIL.